These 10 T cell receptor beta chains were sequenced from one sample in a study of CD4 T cells in relation to SARS-CoV-2 and coronaviruses (dated by TCRdb to the early 2020s). Library preparation used the immunoSEQ multiplex PCR assay. Entries here come from immuneACCESS through TCRdb and include only in-frame sequences with V and J called. Some clones fail to appear in such tables; in the studies checked, an unresolved V gene covers under half of the shortfall, and the cause of the remainder is unknown. This sample gives about 59,000 clones in total; around 86% of them show up just once. The top ten clones comprise about 1.4% of the sample. CD4+ T cells from unexposed donors were collected before the COVID-19 pandemic (2011-2018). Sequences were obtained from memory CD4+ T cells from PBMCs. The sample's cell subset or site label is to be understood as: memory (non-naive) CD4+ T cells. These receptor sequences come from a human donor in good health.

V usage is TRBV5-1 and J usage is TRBJ2-7, with 7 bases that match TRBD1. The V segment lost 0 bases and the J segment 5 bases; nucleotides outside the gene matches: 5. Germline values: CDR1 SGHRS, CDR2 YFSETQ. The CDR3 is 14 amino acids. The CDR3 loop reads CASSLALDRDEQYF. CDR3 coding DNA: TGCGCCAGCAGCTTGGCCTTAGACAGGGACGAGCAGTACTTC.

The gene calls are TRBV5-1 and TRBJ2-1; D gene unclear. Germline CDR1 SGHRS, CDR2 YFSETQ. V gave up 2 bases and J gave up 7 bases, with 7 bases separating them. The CDR3 contains 12 residues. The CDR3 region has the DNA TGCGCCAGCAGCTTTTCGACAAATGAGCAGTTCTTC. Translation: CASSFSTNEQFF.

This clone was counted between two and nine times. V usage is TRBV27 and J usage is TRBJ1-5, with 7 bases aligning to TRBD1. Germline assignment: CDR1 MNHEY and CDR2 SMNVEV (reference sequence). The CDR3 contains 15 residues. The trim removed 3 bases at V and 4 bases at J, leaving 6 bases unmatched. The CDR3 DNA follows: TGTGCCAGCAGTTTCGTCCGGGACAGTAATCAGCCCCAGCATTTT. Protein: CASSFVRDSNQPQHF.

The chain recombines TRBV11-3 with TRBJ2-3; 13 bases are shared with TRBD2. Germline values: CDR1 SGHNT, CDR2 YENEEA. This CDR3 comprises 16 residues. With V trimmed by 3 bases and J by 3 bases, 3 bases remained unmatched. CDR3 sequence reads: CASSFGLAGATDTQYF. CDR3 nucleotides: TGTGCCAGCAGCTTCGGACTAGCGGGAGCGACAGATACGCAGTATTTT.

The sample holds one count of this clone. The V and J genes are TRBV28 and TRBJ2-2, with 9 bases lining up with TRBD1. After removal of 6 bases from V and 7 bases from J, the junction contained 12 bases not matched to a gene. Germline-derived CDR1 and CDR2 are MDHEN and SYDVKM. The CDR3 extends over 16 amino acids. The CDR3: CASRPGTGRLGGELFF. CDR3 nucleotide sequence: TGTGCCAGCAGGCCGGGGACAGGGCGATTGGGCGGGGAGCTGTTTTTT.

The chain joins TRBV7-3 to TRBJ2-3; D is unclear. CDR1 SGHTA and CDR2 FQGTGA come from the germline V gene. V dropped 3 bases and J dropped 0 bases, with 7 bases sitting between them. The CDR3 spans 14 residues. The CDR3 sequence: CASSFGRSTDTQYF. CDR3 in DNA: TGTGCCAGCAGCTTCGGACGTAGCACAGATACGCAGTATTTT. Combining the CDR3 with reference TRBV7-3 and TRBJ2-3 gives the whole variable domain GAGVSQTPSNKVTEKGKYVELRCDPISGHTALYWYRQSLGQGPEFLIYFQGTGAADDSGLPNDRFFAVRPEGSVSTLKIQRTERGDSAVYLCASSFGRSTDTQYFGPGTRLTVL.

J is TRBJ2-7 and V is TRBV18, with a tentative D call TRBD1 (6 bases). V shed 4 bases and J shed 5 bases, with 15 bases lying between them. The CDR3 contains 14 residues. Germline lookup yields CDR1 KGHSH and CDR2 LQKENI. CDR3 bases: TGTGCCAGCTCACAGCAACAGGGTCCGGACGAGCAGTACTTC. It yields the protein CASSQQQGPDEQYF.

This clone was counted once. This chain joins TRBV6-5 and TRBJ2-1; 10 bases align to TRBD2. Germline CDR1 reads MNHEY; CDR2 reads SVGAGI. This CDR3 contains 14 residues. Germline trimming cut 7 bases from V and 4 bases from J; bases unmatched to any gene: 4. CDR3 in amino acids: CASTLAGEYNEQFF. The CDR3 DNA follows: TGTGCCAGCACCCTAGCGGGAGAGTACAATGAGCAGTTCTTC.

The CDR3 is CASSSSGLAGGPAEQYF. The CDR3, as DNA: TGTGCCAGCAGCTCCTCTGGGCTAGCGGGAGGGCCGGCCGAGCAGTACTTC. The rearrangement links TRBV7-2 to TRBJ2-7; TRBD2 matches 12 bases. There are 17 residues in the CDR3. CDR1 is SGHTA, CDR2 FQGNSA, per germline. J gave up 6 bases and V 4 bases, and 13 bases lay outside the gene matches.

The rearrangement links TRBV3-1 (or the pseudogene TRBV3-2) to TRBJ1-1; D unclear. Germline CDR1 and CDR2: LGHDT and YNNKEL (reference sequence). V was clipped by 7 bases and J by 4 bases, with 16 bases between them. The CDR3 consists of 14 residues. This CDR3 is CASTLGGSGTEAFF. CDR3 coding DNA: TGTGCCAGCACCCTAGGTGGGTCGGGCACTGAAGCTTTCTTT.